This T cell receptor beta chain was captured in a study of T cells in Graves' hyperthyroidism and ophthalmopathy. Amplified TCR beta CDR3 regions came from RNA transcripts. TCR CDR3 underwent first-round RT-PCR with the HTBI primer set. TCRdb re-derived calls from the multiplex PCR reads in MiXCR, one entry per CDR3 protein. The top ten hold approximately 48% of the sample, which has around 490,000 distinct CDR3 sequences, about 20% seen once. A few counts support this clonotype. This TCR came from a middle-aged man with Graves' ophthalmopathy. The sequenced sample consisted of blood.

This CDR3 is CASSGGAAGPFYEQYF. In DNA form, the CDR3 reads TGTGCCAGCAGTGGGGGAGCGGCGGGGCCTTTCTACGAGCAGTACTTC. The gene calls are TRBV28 and TRBJ2-7, with D tentatively TRBD2 (6 bases). CDR1 is MDHEN, CDR2 SYDVKM, per germline. Trimming pared 5 bases from V and 3 bases from J, leaving 20 bases between. This CDR3 contains 16 residues.